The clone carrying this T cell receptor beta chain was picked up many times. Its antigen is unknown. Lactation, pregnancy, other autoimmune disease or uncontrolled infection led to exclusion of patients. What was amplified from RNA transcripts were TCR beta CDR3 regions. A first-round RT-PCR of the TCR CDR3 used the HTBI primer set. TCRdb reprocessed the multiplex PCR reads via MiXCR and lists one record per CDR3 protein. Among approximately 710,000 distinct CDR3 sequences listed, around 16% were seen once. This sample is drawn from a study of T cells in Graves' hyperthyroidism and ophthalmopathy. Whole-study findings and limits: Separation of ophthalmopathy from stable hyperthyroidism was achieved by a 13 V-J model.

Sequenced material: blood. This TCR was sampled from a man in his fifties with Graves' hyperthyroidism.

The CDR3 DNA is TGCGCCAGCAGCGTTAGGGGTACCGGGGAGCTGTTTTTT. Protein: CASSVRGTGELFF. V is TRBV4-1 and J is TRBJ2-2, with D possibly being TRBD1 (5 bases). CDR1 is MGHRA, CDR2 YSYEKL, per germline. V lost 5 bases and J lost 5, with 9 bases in between. The CDR3 extends over 13 amino acids.